This is a list of T cell receptor beta chains from one sample in a study of blood T cell repertoires in COVID-19. Here immunoSEQ multiplex PCR was the method, and the copy in TCRdb shows in-frame clones only, minus some. The sample carries about 170,000 clones, 74% recorded once. The sample was peripheral blood. The receptors were gathered from a woman of 80 years or more with acute or convalescent COVID-19. The CDR3 runs from the conserved cysteine through the conserved F or W. Each record gives: clone size, D gene, J gene, V gene, CDR3 protein, CDR3 DNA. D genes are given only for firm matches. Clone size is shown for a subset of rows, as once, few, many or a class of expanded clone.

NA | NA | TRBJ1-4 | TRBV28 | CASKPSTDRNEKLFF | TGTGCCAGCAAGCCCTCGACAGACCGAAATGAAAAACTGTTTTTT
NA | TRBD1 | TRBJ2-2 | TRBV2 | CACQGQGNTGELFF | TGTGCCTGTCAGGGACAGGGAAACACCGGGGAGCTGTTTTTT
few | TRBD2 | TRBJ2-1 | TRBV6-4 | CASSGIAGSSYNEQFF | TGTGCCAGCAGTGGCATAGCGGGAAGCTCCTACAATGAGCAGTTCTTC
NA | TRBD2 | TRBJ2-5 | TRBV3-1/TRBV3-2 | CASSDLAGGGETQYF | TGTGCCAGCAGCGACCTAGCGGGAGGGGGAGAGACCCAGTACTTC
NA | NA | TRBJ1-5 | TRBV28 | CASSLARDGNQPQHF | TGTGCCAGCAGTCTGGCCAGGGATGGCAATCAGCCCCAGCATTTT
NA | NA | TRBJ1-5 | TRBV5-8 | CASSLGLAPGDFQPQHF | TGTGCCAGCAGCTTGGGCTTGGCTCCAGGGGATTTTCAGCCCCAGCATTTT
NA | NA | TRBJ1-3 | TRBV5-6 | CASSLGQTGNTIYF | TGTGCCAGCAGCTTGGGACAGACTGGAAACACCATATATTTT
NA | TRBD1 | TRBJ1-5 | TRBV28 | CASSSQGASNQPQHF | TGTGCCAGCAGTTCCCAGGGGGCTAGCAATCAGCCCCAGCATTTT
NA | NA | TRBJ1-2 | TRBV5-4 | CASSFGAGTRFTPGHGYTF | TGTGCCAGCAGCTTCGGGGCCGGGACACGCTTCACTCCTGGACATGGCTACACCTTC
NA | TRBD1 | TRBJ2-3 | TRBV18 | CASSPPTGGRSDTQYF | TGTGCCAGCTCACCCCCGACAGGGGGTCGTTCAGATACGCAGTATTTT
NA | NA | TRBJ1-6 | TRBV10-1 | CASSERGDSPLHF | TGCGCCAGCAGTGAGCGCGGGGATTCACCCCTCCACTTT
NA | NA | TRBJ1-6 | TRBV19 | CASSISRVGNSPLHF | TGTGCCAGTAGTATATCCAGGGTTGGGAATTCACCCCTCCACTTT